A selection of T cell receptor beta chains follows, all from one sample in a study of cytomegalovirus exposure and HLA in healthy donors. Profiling relied on immunoSEQ multiplex PCR, and the TCRdb table lists in-frame clones only, not all of them. The sample shows some 120,000 clones, roughly 74% of them seen only once. The sample taken for sequencing was PBMCs. The source is a woman aged 50 to 65 in good health and CMV-seropositive. The CDR3 runs from the conserved cysteine through the conserved F or W. The D gene is left open where the match is weak. Rows give clone size only sometimes, using once, few, many, or a class for an expanded clone.

J gene: TRBJ2-7; D gene: .; clone size: .; V gene: TRBV27; CDR3 DNA: TGTGCCAGCTCCTGGGGCAGCGAGCAGTACTTC; CDR3 protein: CASSWGSEQYF
J gene: TRBJ2-7; D gene: .; clone size: few; V gene: TRBV5-1; CDR3 DNA: TGCGCCAGCAGCTTGAACAACCAGGGGGGTCACGAGCAGTACTTC; CDR3 protein: CASSLNNQGGHEQYF
J gene: TRBJ2-7; D gene: TRBD1; clone size: .; V gene: TRBV6-1; CDR3 DNA: TGTGCCAGCAGTGAAGGGACAGGGGGCTACGAGCAGTACTTC; CDR3 protein: CASSEGTGGYEQYF
J gene: TRBJ1-3; D gene: .; clone size: .; V gene: TRBV28; CDR3 DNA: TGTGCCAGCAGTTTATTAGCAGAAAACTCTGGAAACACCATATATTTT; CDR3 protein: CASSLLAENSGNTIYF
J gene: TRBJ1-6; D gene: TRBD1; clone size: .; V gene: TRBV5-1; CDR3 DNA: TGCGCCAGCAGCTTCTTTGGCCCGGGACAGTCTAATTCACCCCTCCACTTT; CDR3 protein: CASSFFGPGQSNSPLHF
J gene: TRBJ1-5; D gene: TRBD1; clone size: .; V gene: TRBV9; CDR3 DNA: TGTGCCAGCAGCGTGACAGGGGACTACAATCAGCCCCAGCATTTT; CDR3 protein: CASSVTGDYNQPQHF
J gene: TRBJ1-2; D gene: .; clone size: .; V gene: TRBV7-9; CDR3 DNA: TGTGCCAGCAGCTTACCCGGACAGTCTAACTATGGCTACACCTTC; CDR3 protein: CASSLPGQSNYGYTF
J gene: TRBJ1-6; D gene: TRBD1; clone size: .; V gene: TRBV10-3; CDR3 DNA: TGTGCCATCAAGGGACAGACGAATTCACCCCTCCACTTT; CDR3 protein: CAIKGQTNSPLHF
J gene: TRBJ1-1; D gene: TRBD1; clone size: .; V gene: TRBV10-3; CDR3 DNA: TGTGCCATCAGTGAGTACAGGGGTCCCACTGAAGCTTTCTTT; CDR3 protein: CAISEYRGPTEAFF
J gene: TRBJ1-1; D gene: TRBD1; clone size: once; V gene: TRBV6-6; CDR3 DNA: TGTGCCAGCAGACCAACAGGGGGGGCCACTGAAGCTTTCTTT; CDR3 protein: CASRPTGGATEAFF
J gene: TRBJ1-2; D gene: .; clone size: few; V gene: TRBV7-9; CDR3 DNA: TGTGCCAGCAGCTTAGCTGGGGGGGCGCCTAACTATGGCTACACCTTC; CDR3 protein: CASSLAGGAPNYGYTF
J gene: TRBJ2-7; D gene: .; clone size: .; V gene: TRBV19; CDR3 DNA: TGTGCCAGTAGTATACCGGGATCCTCCTACGAGCAGTACTTC; CDR3 protein: CASSIPGSSYEQYF
J gene: TRBJ1-2; D gene: .; clone size: .; V gene: TRBV28; CDR3 DNA: TGTGCCAGCTATGGGGGGGCGACGGGGCAACACGGTAACTATGGCTACACCTTC; CDR3 protein: CASYGGATGQHGNYGYTF
J gene: TRBJ2-3; D gene: TRBD2; clone size: .; V gene: TRBV7-9; CDR3 DNA: TGTGCCAGCAACCGACTAGCGGGGAGGGAAAATACGCAGTATTTT; CDR3 protein: CASNRLAGRENTQYF
J gene: TRBJ1-1; D gene: TRBD1; clone size: few; V gene: TRBV5-4; CDR3 DNA: TGTGCCAGCAGCTATCGGGACAGGGGCTTCTCTGAAGCTTTCTTT; CDR3 protein: CASSYRDRGFSEAFF
J gene: TRBJ2-7; D gene: TRBD2; clone size: .; V gene: TRBV5-1; CDR3 DNA: TGCGCCAGCAGCCCCGGGGGGAGGGACGCCTACGAGCAGTACTTC; CDR3 protein: CASSPGGRDAYEQYF
J gene: TRBJ2-7; D gene: .; clone size: .; V gene: TRBV10-3; CDR3 DNA: TGTGCCATCAGTGAGTCCGTCCAGGGTGTCCGCTCCTACGAGCAGTACTTC; CDR3 protein: CAISESVQGVRSYEQYF
J gene: TRBJ1-2; D gene: .; clone size: .; V gene: TRBV19; CDR3 DNA: TGTGCCAGCGGTCAGGGGATCTCCTATGGCTACACCTTC; CDR3 protein: CASGQGISYGYTF
J gene: TRBJ2-3; D gene: TRBD2; clone size: .; V gene: TRBV6-5; CDR3 DNA: TGTGCCAGCAGATGGGGGGGGGTCACAGATACGCAGTATTTT; CDR3 protein: CASRWGGVTDTQYF
J gene: TRBJ1-2; D gene: TRBD1; clone size: .; V gene: TRBV6-1; CDR3 DNA: TGTGCCAGCAGTGCTACAGGGGGCGCTTCAGGGGGCTACACCTTC; CDR3 protein: CASSATGGASGGYTF
J gene: TRBJ1-1; D gene: .; clone size: .; V gene: TRBV6-1; CDR3 DNA: TGTGCCAGCAGCTACAGGGACCTGAACACTGAAGCTTTCTTT; CDR3 protein: CASSYRDLNTEAFF
J gene: TRBJ1-5; D gene: TRBD1; clone size: .; V gene: TRBV7-9; CDR3 DNA: TGTGCCAGCAGCCCACAGGGGTCGGGCAATCAGCCCCAGCATTTT; CDR3 protein: CASSPQGSGNQPQHF
J gene: TRBJ1-5; D gene: .; clone size: .; V gene: TRBV7-2; CDR3 DNA: TGTGCCAGCAGCGCAACAGGGATGAGCAATCAGCCCCAGCATTTT; CDR3 protein: CASSATGMSNQPQHF
J gene: TRBJ1-1; D gene: .; clone size: .; V gene: TRBV9; CDR3 DNA: TGTGCCAGCAGCGTATCCAGGCCTGAACCCATGAACACTGAAGCTTTCTTT; CDR3 protein: CASSVSRPEPMNTEAFF
J gene: TRBJ1-4; D gene: .; clone size: few; V gene: TRBV27; CDR3 DNA: TGTGCCAGCAGGCCCCAGGGGCAGTTTAATGAAAAACTGTTTTTT; CDR3 protein: CASRPQGQFNEKLFF
J gene: TRBJ1-5; D gene: .; clone size: .; V gene: TRBV19; CDR3 DNA: TGTGCCAGTACCAAAGGGGGTAGTAAACAGCCCCAGCATTTT; CDR3 protein: CASTKGGSKQPQHF
J gene: TRBJ1-5; D gene: TRBD1; clone size: .; V gene: TRBV19; CDR3 DNA: TGTGCCAGTAGTATTAGAACAGGGGACAGCAATCAGCCCCAGCATTTT; CDR3 protein: CASSIRTGDSNQPQHF
J gene: TRBJ2-7; D gene: TRBD1; clone size: .; V gene: TRBV28; CDR3 DNA: TGTGCCAGCAGTTTTCGACCCGGGACAGGGATTTACAGGAACGAGCAGTACTTC; CDR3 protein: CASSFRPGTGIYRNEQYF
J gene: TRBJ2-7; D gene: .; clone size: .; V gene: TRBV7-9; CDR3 DNA: TGTGCCAGCAGCCCTACCGCGAGGACCTACGAGCAGTACTTC; CDR3 protein: CASSPTARTYEQYF
J gene: TRBJ2-7; D gene: TRBD2; clone size: .; V gene: TRBV2; CDR3 DNA: TGTGCCAGCCAAACGGCAGGGAGGGACGAGCAGTACTTC; CDR3 protein: CASQTAGRDEQYF
J gene: TRBJ1-4; D gene: .; clone size: few; V gene: TRBV6-1; CDR3 DNA: TGTGCCAGCACGACGGGTGAAAAACTGTTTTTT; CDR3 protein: CASTTGEKLFF
J gene: TRBJ2-5; D gene: .; clone size: .; V gene: TRBV4-1; CDR3 DNA: TGCGCCAGCAGCCAAGAAGGGACACCGTACTTC; CDR3 protein: CASSQEGTPYF
J gene: TRBJ2-5; D gene: .; clone size: few; V gene: TRBV11-2; CDR3 DNA: TGTGCCAGCAGCTCGCAAAATGGGCGACAAGAGACCCAGTACTTC; CDR3 protein: CASSSQNGRQETQYF